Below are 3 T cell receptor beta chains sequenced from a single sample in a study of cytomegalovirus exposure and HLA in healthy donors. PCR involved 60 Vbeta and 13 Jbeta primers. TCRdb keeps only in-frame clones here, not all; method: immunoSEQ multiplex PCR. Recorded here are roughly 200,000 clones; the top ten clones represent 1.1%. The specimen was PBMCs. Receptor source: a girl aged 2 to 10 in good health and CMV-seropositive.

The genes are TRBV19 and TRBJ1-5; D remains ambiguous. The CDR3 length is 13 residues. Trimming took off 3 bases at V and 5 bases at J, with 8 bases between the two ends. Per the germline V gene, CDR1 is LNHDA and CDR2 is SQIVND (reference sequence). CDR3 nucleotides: TGTGCCAGTAGTATCGGGGATTATCAGCCCCAGCATTTT. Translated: CASSIGDYQPQHF.

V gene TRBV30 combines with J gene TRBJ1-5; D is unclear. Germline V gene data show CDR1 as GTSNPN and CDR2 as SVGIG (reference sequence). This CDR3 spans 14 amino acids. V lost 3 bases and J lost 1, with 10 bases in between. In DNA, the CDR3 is TGTGCCTGGAGCCTGGACTTAAGCAATCAGCCCCAGCATTTT. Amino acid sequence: CAWSLDLSNQPQHF.

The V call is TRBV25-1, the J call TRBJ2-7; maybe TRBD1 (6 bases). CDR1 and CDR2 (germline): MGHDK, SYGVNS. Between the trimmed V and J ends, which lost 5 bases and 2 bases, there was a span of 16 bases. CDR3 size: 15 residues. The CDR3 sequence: CASSQPGGAPYEQYF. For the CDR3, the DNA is TGTGCCAGCAGTCAACCTGGGGGCGCACCCTACGAGCAGTACTTC.